These 21 T cell receptor beta chains were sequenced from one sample in a study of human T cells and chemical hapten exposure. The authors extracted total RNA from unfractionated whole blood. Each CDR3 protein is one row after TCRdb ran MiXCR on the 5' RACE reads. In the table there are about 81,000 distinct CDR3 sequences, about 8.4% of which are singletons. Receptors originate from a male donor in good health.

This clonotype came up many times. The chain recombines TRBV20-1 with TRBJ2-3, with 12 bases identical to TRBD2. The CDR3 length is 16 residues. Germline CDR1 and CDR2: DFQATT and SNEGSKA (reference sequence). With V trimmed by 1 base and J by 4 bases, 6 bases remained unmatched. CDR3 protein: CSARVASGRGADTQYF. Here the CDR3 DNA reads TGCAGTGCTAGAGTGGCTAGCGGGAGGGGCGCAGATACGCAGTATTTT.

This clonotype was picked up many times. CDR3 DNA: TGTGCCAGCAGCTCCCGGACAGGGGGATCCGATACGCAGTATTTT. Its translation: CASSSRTGGSDTQYF. The chain uses TRBV7-6 and TRBJ2-3; the match to TRBD1 covers 10 bases. CDR1 and CDR2 from the germline V gene are SGHVS and FNYEAQ. The CDR3 sequence is 15 residues long. Trimming cost V 4 bases and J 6 bases; bases outside gene matches: 7.

This clonotype has more than one count but fewer than ten. The gene calls are TRBV10-3 and TRBJ1-1; TRBD1 might be the D (5 bases). This CDR3 region has 13 residues. The V and J ends lost 8 bases and 1 base respectively, with 11 bases between them. Germline assignment: CDR1 ENHRY and CDR2 SYGVKD. This CDR3 is CAISTGENTEAFF. CDR3 nucleotide sequence: TGTGCCATCTCAACAGGTGAGAACACTGAAGCTTTCTTT.

V usage is TRBV5-4 and J usage is TRBJ2-1; 9 bases align to TRBD2. Germline trimming cut 0 bases from V and 7 bases from J; bases unmatched to any gene: 2. This CDR3 spans 14 amino acids. Germline loops: CDR1 SGHNT, CDR2 YYREEE (reference sequence). CDR3 sequence (DNA): TGTGCCAGCAGCTTGGGACTAGCGGAAAATGAGCAGTTCTTC. It specifies CASSLGLAENEQFF. The variable domain in full, completed from reference TRBV5-4 and TRBJ2-1, reads ETGVTQSPTHLIKTRGQQVTLRCSSQSGHNTVSWYQQALGQGPQFIFQYYREEENGRGNFPPRFSGLQFPNYSSELNVNALELDDSALYLCASSLGLAENEQFFGPGTRLTVL.

About this clonotype itself: This sequence may be a read error, since a much larger clone differs from it by one base. The chain links TRBV12-3 or TRBV12-4 to TRBJ1-1; no clear D gene. The CDR3 is made up of 14 amino acids. V lost 5 bases, J lost 7 bases, and 17 bases lay in between. Here the CDR3 reads CASSPAGFRGEAFF. The DNA for the CDR3 is TGTGCCAGCAGTCCCGCTGGGTTTAGAGGTGAAGCTTTCTTT.

This clonotype was seen at least ten times. The CDR3 bases are TGCAGCTCCGGGGGGAATAGCGGGAGCTCCCGAGATACGCAGTATTTT. Translated: CSSGGNSGSSRDTQYF. This sequence joins TRBV29-1 and TRBJ2-3, with 9 bases identical to TRBD2. This CDR3 is 16 amino acids long. Trimming removed 8 bases from V and 5 bases from J; junction bases left unmatched: 17. Germline CDR1 reads SQVTM; CDR2 reads ANQGSEA.

The sample holds many counts of this clonotype. The rearrangement links TRBV27 to TRBJ1-5, with a tentative D call TRBD1 (5 bases). The germline V gene has CDR1 MNHEY and CDR2 SMNVEV (reference sequence). CDR3 size: 13 residues. V lost 6 bases to trimming and J lost 9 bases, with 15 bases between them. The CDR3: CASSPFFQGPQHF. For the CDR3, the DNA is TGTGCCAGCAGCCCTTTCTTTCAGGGGCCCCAGCATTTT.

This clonotype was seen ten or more times. The chain links TRBV29-1 to TRBJ2-3; D is unclear. The CDR3 is 13 residues long. V was trimmed by 4 bases and J by 2 bases, leaving 10 bases between them. Germline V gene lookup returns CDR1 SQVTM and CDR2 ANQGSEA. CDR3 amino acids: CSVVGKYTDTQYF. CDR3 bases: TGCAGCGTTGTGGGGAAATACACAGATACGCAGTATTTT.

The chain carries TRBV6-6 and TRBJ1-5; D gene unclear. Trimming removed 5 bases at V and 2 bases at J, with 10 bases between. CDR1 is MNHNY and CDR2 is SVGAGI in the germline V gene (reference sequence). The CDR3 has 14 residues. CDR3: CASSIIGGNQPQHF. CDR3 coding DNA: TGTGCCAGCAGTATAATCGGGGGCAATCAGCCCCAGCATTTT.

This clonotype appeared many times. The rearrangement links TRBV13 to TRBJ2-3, with D maybe TRBD1 (5 bases). V dropped 10 bases and J dropped 5 bases, with 19 bases sitting between them. The V gene's germline CDR1 is PRHDT and CDR2 FYEKMQ (reference sequence). This CDR3 contains 14 residues. The CDR3 here is CATSQGTWRDTQYF. The CDR3 nucleotides read TGTGCCACCTCCCAGGGAACTTGGCGAGATACGCAGTATTTT. The full variable domain, with the rest looked up from reference TRBV13 and TRBJ2-3, is AAGVIQSPRHLIKEKRETATLKCYPIPRHDTVYWYQQGPGQDPQFLISFYEKMQSDKGSIPDRFSAQQFSDYHSELNMSSLELGDSALYFCATSQGTWRDTQYFGPGTRLTVL.

The J gene is TRBJ2-5, the V gene TRBV5-1, with 9 bases aligning to TRBD2. Trimming removed 4 bases from V and 1 base from J; junction bases left unmatched: 8. This CDR3 contains 16 residues. Looked up from germline, CDR1 is SGHRS and CDR2 is YFSETQ. This CDR3 reads CASSPGVAGAQETQYF. In DNA form, the CDR3 reads TGCGCCAGCAGCCCTGGAGTAGCGGGGGCCCAAGAGACCCAGTACTTC. The full variable domain, completed using reference TRBV5-1 and TRBJ2-5, is KAGVTQTPRYLIKTRGQQVTLSCSPISGHRSVSWYQQTPGQGLQFLFEYFSETQRNKGNFPGRFSGRQFSNSRSEMNVSTLELGDSALYLCASSPGVAGAQETQYFGPGTRLLVL.

This clonotype was detected ten times or more. This sequence joins TRBV11-3 and TRBJ1-1, with D unresolved. This CDR3 comprises 13 residues. Germline V gene data show CDR1 as SGHNT and CDR2 as YENEEA. V was pared by 2 bases and J by 6 bases, with 10 bases between. The CDR3 sequence: CASSLRESAEAFF. CDR3 nucleotide sequence: TGTGCCAGCAGCTTAAGGGAGAGCGCTGAAGCTTTCTTT.

This clonotype was observed a single time. This sequence joins TRBV12-3 or TRBV12-4 and TRBJ1-2; possible D gene TRBD1, 6 bases. The CDR3 sequence is 14 residues long. V was clipped by 3 bases and J by 6 bases, with 14 bases between them. CDR3 DNA: TGTGCCAGCAGTTTTCAGGCCACAGGGAATGGCTACACCTTC. Translation: CASSFQATGNGYTF.

The gene calls are TRBV6-5 and TRBJ1-3; D gene unclear. V shed 4 bases and J shed 2 bases, with 6 bases lying between them. The germline gives CDR1 MNHEY, CDR2 SVGAGI. There are 13 residues in the CDR3. The DNA for the CDR3 is TGTGCCAGCAGTTCAAACGCTGGAAACACCATATATTTT. The encoded protein is CASSSNAGNTIYF.

A few counts support this clonotype. The J gene is TRBJ2-1, the V gene TRBV10-3; no clear D. Deletions cut 1 base from V and 6 bases from J, with 16 bases between. The CDR3 contains 16 residues. The germline V gene encodes CDR1 ENHRY and CDR2 SYGVKD. This CDR3 is CAISELAVSKTNEQFF. For the CDR3, the DNA is TGTGCCATCAGTGAGTTAGCCGTGTCCAAAACCAATGAGCAGTTCTTC.

This clonotype came up a few times. This CDR3 is CASSQANDRDYGYTF. The DNA for the CDR3 is TGCGCCAGCAGCCAGGCCAACGACAGGGACTATGGCTACACCTTC. The V gene is TRBV4-1, the J gene TRBJ1-2; 7 bases map to TRBD1. The CDR3 spans 15 residues. Germline CDR1 MGHRA, CDR2 YSYEKL. The V and J ends lost 3 bases and 3 bases, in that order; junction bases with no gene match: 7.

This clonotype was seen a handful of times. This chain links TRBV29-1 with TRBJ2-7; TRBD2 is a possible D gene (6 bases). V dropped 6 bases and J dropped 7 bases, with 22 bases sitting between them. The CDR3 extends over 14 amino acids. CDR1 and CDR2 (germline): SQVTM, ANQGSEA. The CDR3 loop reads CSVSGLTDLGEQYF. As DNA, the CDR3 is TGCAGCGTGTCGGGACTTACCGACCTTGGGGAGCAGTACTTC.

The V gene is TRBV7-9, the J gene TRBJ2-5; D possibly matches TRBD1 or TRBD2 (5 bases each). This CDR3 region has 16 residues. Germline loops: CDR1 SEHNR, CDR2 FQNEAQ (reference sequence). V was clipped by 3 bases and J by 3 bases, with 17 bases between them. The CDR3 DNA sequence: TGTGCCAGCAGCTTTCCGATCGGGACGGTGGAAGAGACCCAGTACTTC. Its protein is CASSFPIGTVEETQYF.

This sequence joins TRBV13 and TRBJ1-1; D gene uncertain. The CDR3 length is 16 residues. Trimming removed 3 bases from V and 0 bases from J, with 14 bases in between. CDR1 is PRHDT, CDR2 FYEKMQ, per germline (reference sequence). The CDR3 protein is CASSLGPQRMNTEAFF. Written as DNA, the CDR3 is TGTGCCAGCAGCTTGGGCCCACAGAGAATGAACACTGAAGCTTTCTTT. Together with reference TRBV13 and TRBJ1-1, the CDR3 gives the full variable domain: AAGVIQSPRHLIKEKRETATLKCYPIPRHDTVYWYQQGPGQDPQFLISFYEKMQSDKGSIPDRFSAQQFSDYHSELNMSSLELGDSALYFCASSLGPQRMNTEAFFGQGTRLTVV.

The CDR3 loop reads CASSQTRGYEQYF. The CDR3 DNA reads as TGTGCCAGCAGCCAAACAAGGGGGTACGAGCAGTACTTC. V usage is TRBV6-6 and J usage is TRBJ2-7; maybe TRBD1 (6 bases). The germline gives CDR1 MNHNY, CDR2 SVGAGI (reference sequence). Trimming pared 6 bases from V and 4 bases from J, leaving 13 bases between. CDR3 size: 13 residues.

This chain links TRBV19 with TRBJ2-2; no firm D call. V was pared by 5 bases and J by 6 bases, with 13 bases between. CDR3 size: 14 residues. Germline V CDR1 and CDR2: LNHDA, SQIVND (reference sequence). This CDR3 reads CASSLLGDPGELFF. DNA of the CDR3: TGTGCCAGTAGTTTGCTAGGAGACCCCGGGGAGCTGTTTTTT.